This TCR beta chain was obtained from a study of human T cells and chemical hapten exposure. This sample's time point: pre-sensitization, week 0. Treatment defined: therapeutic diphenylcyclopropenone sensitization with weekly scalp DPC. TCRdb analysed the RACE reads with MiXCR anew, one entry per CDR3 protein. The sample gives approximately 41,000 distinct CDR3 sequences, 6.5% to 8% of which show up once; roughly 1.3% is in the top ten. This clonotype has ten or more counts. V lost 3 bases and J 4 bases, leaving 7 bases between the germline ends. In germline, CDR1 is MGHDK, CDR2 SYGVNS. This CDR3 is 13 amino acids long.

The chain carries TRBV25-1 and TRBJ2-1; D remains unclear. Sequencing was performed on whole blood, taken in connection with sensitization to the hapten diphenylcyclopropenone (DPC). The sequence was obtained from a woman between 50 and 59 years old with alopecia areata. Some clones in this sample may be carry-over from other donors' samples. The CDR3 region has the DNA TGTGCCAGCAGTGACTCCGGTTACAATGAGCAGTTCTTC. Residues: CASSDSGYNEQFF.